This entry lists 29 T cell receptor beta chains sequenced from one sample in a study of shared clonotypes between healthy human individuals. Sequenced by immunoSEQ multiplex PCR; TCRdb stores in-frame clones only, minus some. The table includes hundreds of thousands of clones, about three quarters detected once. The source material was memory CD4+ T cells sorted from blood. Subset described: CD45RA-negative fraction. The receptors derive from a woman between 25 and 40 years old in good health.

Here the CDR3 reads CASSWRMGQVQIEQYF. For the CDR3, the DNA is TGTGCCAGCAGCTGGAGGATGGGACAGGTCCAAATCGAGCAGTACTTC. The rearrangement links TRBV7-2 to TRBJ2-7; 8 bases align to TRBD1. Losses at the gene ends were 4 bases for V and 6 bases for J; bases not matched to a gene: 14. CDR3 length equals 16 residues. Germline V lookup: CDR1 SGHTA, CDR2 FQGNSA. The whole variable domain, remainder taken from reference TRBV7-2 and TRBJ2-7, is GAGVSQSPSNKVTEKGKDVELRCDPISGHTALYWYRQSLGQGLEFLIYFQGNSAPDKSGLPSDRFSAERTGGSVSTLTIQRTQQEDSAVYLCASSWRMGQVQIEQYFGPGTRLTVT.

This sequence joins TRBV11-2 and TRBJ2-6; possibly TRBD1 for D (6 bases). From germline, CDR1 is SGHAT and CDR2 FQNNGV. The germline V and J ends were trimmed by 8 bases and 2 bases, with 13 bases remaining between them. The CDR3 spans 15 residues. CDR3 loop: CASGSDRTGANVLTF. The CDR3 nucleotides are TGTGCCAGCGGATCCGACAGGACTGGGGCCAACGTCCTGACTTTC.

This rearrangement joins TRBV29-1 to TRBJ2-7, with D unclear. Trimming stripped 4 bases from V and 10 bases from J, with 11 bases between. The CDR3 totals 10 residues. Germline V gives CDR1 SQVTM, CDR2 ANQGSEA. Written as DNA, the CDR3 is TGCAGCGTTGGTGGAGATAGACAGTACTTC. Its protein is CSVGGDRQYF.

The chain is built from TRBV28 and TRBJ2-7; D remains unclear. There are 12 residues in the CDR3. The V end was cut by 1 base, the J end by 2 bases, with 3 bases between. Germline loops: CDR1 MDHEN, CDR2 SYDVKM. The CDR3 loop is CASSLYPYEQYF. Written as DNA, the CDR3 is TGTGCCAGCAGTTTATACCCCTACGAGCAGTACTTC.

This clone showed up just a few times. The J gene is TRBJ2-1, the V gene TRBV29-1; TRBD2 matches 11 bases. Germline V gene data show CDR1 as SQVTM and CDR2 as ANQGSEA. The CDR3 is 14 residues long. J lost 11 bases, V lost 7 bases, and 13 bases had no gene match. CDR3 in amino acids: CSAADSGRAGKQFF. CDR3 sequence (DNA): TGCAGCGCCGCGGATAGCGGGAGGGCCGGAAAGCAGTTCTTC.

This clone has a handful of counts. V usage is TRBV6-6 and J usage is TRBJ1-2; D uncertain. There are 12 residues in the CDR3. With 5 bases removed from V and 2 bases from J, the gap between germline ends came to 6 bases. Germline CDR1 and CDR2: MNHNY and SVGAGI (reference sequence). CDR3 loop: CASSRENYGYTF. CDR3 coding DNA: TGTGCCAGCAGTAGGGAGAACTATGGCTACACCTTC.

J is TRBJ2-5 and V is TRBV19; D gene unclear. Trimming cost V 2 bases and J 5 bases, with 9 bases left between them. This CDR3 is 13 amino acids long. Germline loops: CDR1 LNHDA, CDR2 SQIVND (reference sequence). This CDR3 is CASSISKGETQYF. In DNA form, the CDR3 reads TGTGCCAGTAGTATATCTAAGGGTGAGACCCAGTACTTC.

V and J are TRBV29-1 and TRBJ2-1; D is undetermined. The length of the CDR3 is 16 residues. Per germline, CDR1 SQVTM and CDR2 ANQGSEA. The V end lost 0 bases, the J end lost 0 bases, and 12 bases lay between the germline ends. The CDR3 nucleotides are TGCAGCGTTGAAGATCTTTCCCTTAGCTCCTACAATGAGCAGTTCTTC. The encoded protein is CSVEDLSLSSYNEQFF.

The chain has TRBV19 and TRBJ1-5; TRBD1 aligns across 8 bases. The CDR3 extends over 16 amino acids. Trimming at V came to 5 bases and at J to 1 base, leaving 7 bases not matched to a gene. Looked up from germline, CDR1 is LNHDA and CDR2 is SQIVND (reference sequence). CDR3 DNA sequence: TGTGCCAGTAGTGCAGACAGGGGAGGGAGCAATCAGCCCCAGCATTTT. Translating gives CASSADRGGSNQPQHF.

The V and J genes are TRBV27 and TRBJ2-1; TRBD2 agrees at 8 bases. V dropped 6 bases and J dropped 5; count of bases not matched to a gene: 9. The germline V gene encodes CDR1 MNHEY and CDR2 SMNVEV (reference sequence). The CDR3 is 15 residues long. CDR3 sequence reads: CASRPGQRGNNEQFF. In nucleotides, the CDR3 is TGTGCCAGCAGGCCAGGTCAGCGGGGGAACAATGAGCAGTTCTTC.

The genes are TRBV11-2 and TRBJ2-7, with TRBD2 matching over 8 bases. Trimming took 6 bases from V and 7 from J; bases not matched to a gene: 11. From germline, CDR1 is SGHAT and CDR2 FQNNGV. The CDR3 consists of 14 residues. CDR3 in DNA: TGTGCCAGCAGTTTAAATAGCGGGGCCAGGGAGCAGTACTTC. Protein product: CASSLNSGAREQYF.

This chain links TRBV29-1 with TRBJ2-7, with TRBD2 matching 11 bases. Germline lookup yields CDR1 SQVTM and CDR2 ANQGSEA. The CDR3 totals 14 residues. V shed 5 bases and J 3 bases; nucleotides not matched to a gene: 6. The chain's CDR3 is CSVNIGTSGYEQYF. In DNA, the CDR3 is TGCAGCGTTAACATAGGGACTAGCGGCTACGAGCAGTACTTC.

CDR3 loop: CASSLFRDRDTGELFF. The DNA for the CDR3 is TGTGCCAGCAGCTTATTCCGGGACAGGGACACCGGGGAGCTGTTTTTT. This rearrangement joins TRBV13 to TRBJ2-2; TRBD1 aligns across 9 bases. Germline V gene sequence: CDR1 PRHDT, CDR2 FYEKMQ (reference sequence). The CDR3 runs 16 residues. J lost 3 bases, V lost 2 bases, and 4 bases had no gene match.

The rearrangement joins TRBV19 to TRBJ1-2; 9 bases align to TRBD1. This CDR3 is built from 14 residues. Germline V lookup: CDR1 LNHDA, CDR2 SQIVND (reference sequence). V was clipped by 8 bases and J by 2 bases; unmatched bases: 6. The CDR3, as DNA: TGTGCCAGTCATTCGACAGGGGGGAACTATGGCTACACCTTC. Translated, it gives CASHSTGGNYGYTF.

The chain combines TRBV7-3 with TRBJ2-7; no firm D call. Trimming took off 2 bases at V and 2 bases at J, with 13 bases between the two ends. Germline CDR1 reads SGHTA; CDR2 reads FQGTGA. CDR3 length: 15 residues. The CDR3 protein is CASSLGSDPAYEQYF. In DNA, the CDR3 is TGTGCCAGCAGCTTAGGGTCGGACCCAGCCTACGAGCAGTACTTC.

Concerning this clone: Other nucleotide sequences from this sample produce the same CDR3. The V gene is TRBV14, the J gene TRBJ1-1; D call uncertain. Trimming stripped 3 bases from V and 1 base from J, with 6 bases between. This CDR3 comprises 13 residues. CDR1 and CDR2 from the germline V gene are SGHDN and FVKESK. CDR3: CASSQIQNTEAFF. The CDR3 DNA follows: TGTGCCAGCAGCCAGATTCAGAACACTGAAGCTTTCTTT.

The chain joins TRBV5-6 to TRBJ2-7; unclear D gene. Looked up from germline, CDR1 is SGHDT and CDR2 is YYEEEE. The ends were cut back, 2 bases at V and 3 bases at J, with 12 bases in the middle. The CDR3 extends over 14 amino acids. CDR3 region: CASSLNSGRYEQYF. CDR3 DNA sequence: TGTGCCAGCAGCTTAAACTCCGGGCGCTACGAGCAGTACTTC.

The chain is built from TRBV7-8 and TRBJ2-3, with a tentative D call TRBD1 (5 bases). Trimming pared 5 bases from V and 0 bases from J, leaving 12 bases between. The CDR3 length is 15 residues. Germline V gene lookup returns CDR1 SGHVS and CDR2 FQNEAQ. CDR3 sequence (DNA): TGTGCCAGCAGCGCCCGGACACCTAGCACAGATACGCAGTATTTT. It translates to CASSARTPSTDTQYF.

The chain employs TRBV27 and TRBJ2-7, with 7 bases matching TRBD1. V trimming: 8 bases; J trimming: 7 bases; junction bases outside the gene matches: 14. CDR1 is MNHEY and CDR2 is SMNVEV in the germline V gene (reference sequence). The CDR3 totals 14 residues. The CDR3 DNA follows: TGTGCCAGCTCCTCAGGGGACAGCTTACTGGAGCAGTACTTC. This codes for CASSSGDSLLEQYF.

J is TRBJ2-2 and V is TRBV5-4; TRBD2 matches 16 bases. This CDR3 has 17 amino acids. Losses at the gene ends were 5 bases for V and 6 bases for J; bases not matched to a gene: 7. Germline V gives CDR1 SGHNT, CDR2 YYREEE (reference sequence). CDR3 sequence: CASSTGTSGREAGELFF. CDR3 bases: TGTGCCAGCAGTACCGGGACTAGCGGGAGGGAGGCCGGGGAGCTGTTTTTT.

This chain joins TRBV2 and TRBJ1-6, with 12 bases aligning to TRBD1. The ends lost 4 bases at V and 7 bases at J; junction bases unmatched: 8. Germline V lookup: CDR1 SNHLY, CDR2 FYNNEI. The CDR3 is 17 residues long. The chain's CDR3 is CASSVEGQGAANSPLHF. In DNA form, the CDR3 reads TGTGCCAGCAGTGTAGAGGGACAGGGGGCTGCGAATTCACCCCTCCACTTT. The variable domain in full, completed from reference TRBV2 and TRBJ1-6, reads EPEVTQTPSHQVTQMGQEVILRCVPISNHLYFYWYRQILGQKVEFLVSFYNNEISEKSEIFDDQFSVERPDGSNFTLKIRSTKLEDSAMYFCASSVEGQGAANSPLHFGNGTRLTVT.

V usage is TRBV10-1 and J usage is TRBJ2-1; TRBD1 or TRBD2 may be the D gene (6 bases each). Germline V gives CDR1 WNHNN, CDR2 SYGVQD (reference sequence). V lost 4 bases, J lost 5 bases, and 12 bases lay in between. The CDR3 is made up of 14 amino acids. For the CDR3, the DNA is TGCGCCAGCAGTGGGGCGGGACAAAACAATGAGCAGTTCTTC. It yields the protein CASSGAGQNNEQFF.

The table lists this clone with a few counts. The chain couples TRBV19 to TRBJ2-7; the match to TRBD2 covers 11 bases. The V gene end was trimmed by 1 base and the J gene end by 4 bases; junction bases not matched to a gene: 6. The CDR3 covers 16 residues. The V gene's germline CDR1 is LNHDA and CDR2 SQIVND (reference sequence). The CDR3 sequence is CASSIGGTSGLYEQYF. CDR3 DNA sequence: TGTGCCAGTAGTATAGGGGGGACTAGCGGACTTTACGAGCAGTACTTC.

Details on this clone: In the same sample, other DNA sequences code for this CDR3. The genes are TRBV5-1 and TRBJ2-1; D remains ambiguous. Trimming shortened V by 1 base and J by 0 bases, and 5 bases separated the two germline ends. This CDR3 is built from 14 residues. CDR1 SGHRS and CDR2 YFSETQ come from the germline V gene. This CDR3 reads CASSLSSSYNEQFF. In nucleotides, the CDR3 is TGCGCCAGCAGCTTGTCGTCCTCCTACAATGAGCAGTTCTTC.

The rearrangement uses TRBV25-1 and TRBJ2-1; D is uncertain. The CDR3 runs 11 residues. Germline CDR1 MGHDK, CDR2 SYGVNS. Trimming stripped 7 bases from V and 5 bases from J, with 6 bases between. The CDR3 reads CASTVHNEQFF. The CDR3 DNA follows: TGTGCCAGCACCGTACACAATGAGCAGTTCTTC.

The chain links TRBV19 to TRBJ1-1; D remains unclear. Between the trimmed V and J ends, which lost 1 base and 1 base, there was a span of 16 bases. Germline CDR1 and CDR2: LNHDA and SQIVND (reference sequence). CDR3 length: 17 residues. The CDR3 nucleotides read TGTGCCAGTAGTATAGGCGGATCCCCTTGGGGGAACACTGAAGCTTTCTTT. It is translated as CASSIGGSPWGNTEAFF.

With respect to this clone: In the same sample, other DNA sequences code for this CDR3. The J gene is TRBJ2-1, the V gene TRBV6-5; D might be TRBD1 (5 bases). Trimming took 7 bases from V and 0 from J, leaving 10 bases between them. Germline-derived CDR1 and CDR2 are MNHEY and SVGAGI. The length of the CDR3 is 14 residues. The CDR3 nucleotides read TGTGCCAGCACGCCAGGGTCCTCCTACAATGAGCAGTTCTTC. It translates to CASTPGSSYNEQFF.

This clone is a singleton in its sample. This rearrangement joins TRBV11-3 to TRBJ2-7; no definite D call. The CDR3 has 13 amino acids. V lost 6 bases and J lost 5, with 14 bases in between. CDR1 SGHNT and CDR2 YENEEA come from the germline V gene. The CDR3 protein is CASSLGRFDEQYF. The CDR3 nucleotides are TGTGCCAGCAGTCTCGGGCGATTCGACGAGCAGTACTTC.

This sequence joins TRBV28 and TRBJ2-4, with D perhaps matching TRBD2 (7 bases). The CDR3 spans 13 residues. Germline CDR1 MDHEN, CDR2 SYDVKM. V shed 6 bases and J shed 11 bases, with 17 bases lying between them. The CDR3 bases are TGTGCCAGCAGCCCCCCGCCGGGGGGCCTTCAGTACTTC. Its protein product is CASSPPPGGLQYF.